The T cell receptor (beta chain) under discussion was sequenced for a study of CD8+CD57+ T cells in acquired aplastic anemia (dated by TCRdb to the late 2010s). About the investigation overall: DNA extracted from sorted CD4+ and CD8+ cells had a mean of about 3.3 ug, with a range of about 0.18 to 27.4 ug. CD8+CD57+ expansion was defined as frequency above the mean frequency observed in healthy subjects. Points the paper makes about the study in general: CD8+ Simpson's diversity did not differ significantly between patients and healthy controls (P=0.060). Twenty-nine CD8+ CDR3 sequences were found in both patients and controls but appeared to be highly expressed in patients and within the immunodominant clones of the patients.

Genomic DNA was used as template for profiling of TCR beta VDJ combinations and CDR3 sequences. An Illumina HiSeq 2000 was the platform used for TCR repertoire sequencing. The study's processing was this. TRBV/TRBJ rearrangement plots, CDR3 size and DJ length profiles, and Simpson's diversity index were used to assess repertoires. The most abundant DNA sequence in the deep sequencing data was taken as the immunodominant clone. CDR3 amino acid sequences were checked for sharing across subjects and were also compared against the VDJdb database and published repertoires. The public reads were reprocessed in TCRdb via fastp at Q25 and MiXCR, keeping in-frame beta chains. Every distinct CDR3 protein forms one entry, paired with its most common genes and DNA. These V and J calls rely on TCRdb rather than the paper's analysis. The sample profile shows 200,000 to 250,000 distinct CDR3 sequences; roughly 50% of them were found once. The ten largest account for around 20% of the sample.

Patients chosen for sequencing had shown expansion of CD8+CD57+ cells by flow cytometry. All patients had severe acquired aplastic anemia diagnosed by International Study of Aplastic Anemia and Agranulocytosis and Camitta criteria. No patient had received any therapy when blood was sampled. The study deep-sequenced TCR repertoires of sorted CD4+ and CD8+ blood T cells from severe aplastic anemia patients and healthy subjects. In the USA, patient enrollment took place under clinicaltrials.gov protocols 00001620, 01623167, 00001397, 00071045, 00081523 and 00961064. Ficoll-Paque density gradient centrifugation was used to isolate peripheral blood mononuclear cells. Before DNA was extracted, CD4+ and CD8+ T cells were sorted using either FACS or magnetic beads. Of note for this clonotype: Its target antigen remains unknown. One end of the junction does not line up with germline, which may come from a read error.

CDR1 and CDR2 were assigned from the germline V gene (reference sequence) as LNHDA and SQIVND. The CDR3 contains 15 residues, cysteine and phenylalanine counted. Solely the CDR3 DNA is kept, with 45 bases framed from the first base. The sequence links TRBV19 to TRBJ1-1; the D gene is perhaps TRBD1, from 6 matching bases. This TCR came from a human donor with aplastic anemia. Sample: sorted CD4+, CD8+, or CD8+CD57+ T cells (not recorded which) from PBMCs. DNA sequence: TGTGCCAGTAGTCCCCCCCCAGGGGCGAACACTGAAGCTCTCTTT. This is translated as CASSPPPGANTEALF.